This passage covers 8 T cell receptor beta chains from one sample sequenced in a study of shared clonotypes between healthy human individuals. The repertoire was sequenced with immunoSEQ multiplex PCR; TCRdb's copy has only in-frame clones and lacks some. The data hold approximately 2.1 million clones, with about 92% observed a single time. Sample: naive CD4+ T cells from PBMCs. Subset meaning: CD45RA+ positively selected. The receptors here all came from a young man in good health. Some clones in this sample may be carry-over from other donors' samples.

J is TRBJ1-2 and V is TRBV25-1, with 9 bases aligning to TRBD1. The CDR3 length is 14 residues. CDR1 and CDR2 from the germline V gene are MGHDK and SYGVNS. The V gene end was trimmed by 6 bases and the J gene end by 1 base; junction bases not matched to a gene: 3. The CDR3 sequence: CASSHRGLNYGYTF. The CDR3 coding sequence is TGTGCCAGCAGCCACAGGGGGCTTAACTATGGCTACACCTTC.

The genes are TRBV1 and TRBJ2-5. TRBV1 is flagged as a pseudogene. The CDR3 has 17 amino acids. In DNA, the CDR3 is TGCACCAGCAGCCAAGATCGCTTTGGCAGCCAGGAGGAGACCCAGTACTTC. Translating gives CTSSQDRFGSQEETQYF.

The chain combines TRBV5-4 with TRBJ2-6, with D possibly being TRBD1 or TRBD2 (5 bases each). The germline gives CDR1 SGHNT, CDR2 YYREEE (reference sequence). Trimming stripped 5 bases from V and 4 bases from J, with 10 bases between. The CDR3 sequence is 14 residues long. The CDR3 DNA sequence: TGTGCCAGCAGGCCCAGGGACGGGGCCAACGTCCTGACTTTC. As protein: CASRPRDGANVLTF.

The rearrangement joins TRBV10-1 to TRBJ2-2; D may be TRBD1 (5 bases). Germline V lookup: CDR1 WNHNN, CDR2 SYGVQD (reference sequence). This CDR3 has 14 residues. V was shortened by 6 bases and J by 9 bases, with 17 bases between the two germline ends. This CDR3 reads CASSADPTGRELFF. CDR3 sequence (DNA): TGCGCCAGCAGCGCGGACCCCACAGGCCGGGAGCTGTTTTTT.

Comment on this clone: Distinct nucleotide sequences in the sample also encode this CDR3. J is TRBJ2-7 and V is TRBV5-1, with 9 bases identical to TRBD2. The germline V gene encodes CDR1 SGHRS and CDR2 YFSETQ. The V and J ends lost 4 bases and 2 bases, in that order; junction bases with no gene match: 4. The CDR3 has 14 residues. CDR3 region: CASSVTSGPYEQYF. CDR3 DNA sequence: TGCGCCAGCAGCGTGACTAGCGGACCCTACGAGCAGTACTTC.

The CDR3, as DNA: TGTGCCAGCAGACACAGGGTGGAAAGCACAGATACGCAGTATTTT. It codes for CASRHRVESTDTQYF. The chain links TRBV2 to TRBJ2-3, with D possibly TRBD1 on 6 matching bases. CDR1 and CDR2 (germline): SNHLY, FYNNEI. Trimming took 6 bases from V and 0 from J, leaving 13 bases between them. This CDR3 comprises 15 residues.

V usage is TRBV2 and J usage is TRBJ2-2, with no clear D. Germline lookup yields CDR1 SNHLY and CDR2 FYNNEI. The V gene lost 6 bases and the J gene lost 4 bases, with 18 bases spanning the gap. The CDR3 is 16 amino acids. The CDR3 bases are TGTGCCAGCAGCCCTCGTTCAGCTCGCAGCACCGGGGAGCTGTTTTTT. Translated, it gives CASSPRSARSTGELFF. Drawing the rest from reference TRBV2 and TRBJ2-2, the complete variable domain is EPEVTQTPSHQVTQMGQEVILRCVPISNHLYFYWYRQILGQKVEFLVSFYNNEISEKSEIFDDQFSVERPDGSNFTLKIRSTKLEDSAMYFCASSPRSARSTGELFFGEGSRLTVL.

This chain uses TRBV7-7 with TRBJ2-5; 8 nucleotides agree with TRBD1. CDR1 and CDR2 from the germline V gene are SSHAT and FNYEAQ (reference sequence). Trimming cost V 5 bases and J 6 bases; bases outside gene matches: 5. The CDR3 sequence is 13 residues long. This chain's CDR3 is CASSPDRAKTQYF. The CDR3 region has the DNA TGTGCCAGCAGCCCGGACAGGGCCAAGACCCAGTACTTC.